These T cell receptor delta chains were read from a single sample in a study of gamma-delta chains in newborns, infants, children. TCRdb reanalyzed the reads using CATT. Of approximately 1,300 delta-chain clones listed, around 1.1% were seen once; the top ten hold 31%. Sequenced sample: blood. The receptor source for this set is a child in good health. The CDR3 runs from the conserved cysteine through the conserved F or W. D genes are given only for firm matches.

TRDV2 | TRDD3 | CACDTVGDKLPDKLIF
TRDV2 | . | CACDTVGGGQNTDKLIF
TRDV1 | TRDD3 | CALGPFLNWGIIPLTYTDKLIF
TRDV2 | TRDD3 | CACDTVSAGGSYTDKLIF
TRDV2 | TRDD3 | CACDTVGGSTDKLIF
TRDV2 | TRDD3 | CACGTVGDRAGDKLIF
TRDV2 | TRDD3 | CACDPLGGYQNDKLIF
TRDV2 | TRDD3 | CACDTLLGDSHDKLIF
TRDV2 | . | CACDAMYTDKLIF
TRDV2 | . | CARDSLLHFHTDKLIF
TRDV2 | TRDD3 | CACGTVGGYQNDKLIF
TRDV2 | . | CACDLSTHSWDTRQMFF
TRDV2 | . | CACDLWGATYTDKLIF
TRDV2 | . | CACDTAEGRGTSSWDTRQMFF
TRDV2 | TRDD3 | CARDTGGYSSWDTRQMFF
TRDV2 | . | CACDTLEALTDKLIF
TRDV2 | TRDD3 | CACDTMAGGYGSWDTRQMFF
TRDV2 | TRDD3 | CACGPLGGYQNDKPIF
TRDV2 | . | CACDTAEGRGTSSWGTRQMFF
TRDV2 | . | CACDTADSSWDTRQMFF
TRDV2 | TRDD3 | CACDTVLGDTQSSWDTRQMFF
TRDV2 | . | CACDTVGVVGVDTDKLIF
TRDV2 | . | CACDTVGGGQSTDKLIF
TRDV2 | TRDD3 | CACDAILGASRGTDKLTF
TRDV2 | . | CARVPLGGNTDKLIF
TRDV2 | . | CACDSLLLTDKLIF
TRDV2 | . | CACDALGGQHTDKLIF
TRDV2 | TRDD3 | CACDTLGDTTTDKLIF
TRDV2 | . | CACDTTGSTPWDTRQMFF
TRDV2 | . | CACDTWGGTDKLIF
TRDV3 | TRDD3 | CAGQDSLPARYWGITTAQLFF
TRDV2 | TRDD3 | CACDSVVTTGGCADTDKLIF
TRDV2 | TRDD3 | CACDTTGGPSSWDTRQMFF
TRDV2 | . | CACDTLSFGISEGKLIF
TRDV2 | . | CACDSVLRSDKLIF
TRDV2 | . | CACDPLVGGEEDADKLIF
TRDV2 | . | CARDSLLHF
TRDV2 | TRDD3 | CACDTLTGGYSTTAQLFF
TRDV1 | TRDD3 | CALGPFLNWGIIPLTYTDKLIF
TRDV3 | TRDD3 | CAGQDSLPARYWGITTAQLFF
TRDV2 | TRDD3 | CACDSVGDTQTDKLIF
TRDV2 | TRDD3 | CACDTLPTGGSSRYTDKLIF
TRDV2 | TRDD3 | CACDTLGGSSWDTRQMFF
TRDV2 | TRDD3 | CACGTLLGDTPHTDKLIF
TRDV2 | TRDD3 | CACDLILGDTRYTDKLIF
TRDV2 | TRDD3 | CACDTVSRGIRKDTDKLIF
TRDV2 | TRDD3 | CACDTLLGDTPFSDKLIF
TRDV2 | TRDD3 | CACDTIVGTGGHSTDKLIF
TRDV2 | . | CACVTAGAVSSRDARQMFF